This paragraph reports one TCR beta chain. V was pared by 6 bases and J by 5 bases, with 0 bases of the junction left unmatched. Germline loops: CDR1 ENHRY, CDR2 SYGVKD. The CDR3 totals 14 residues. This specimen belongs to a study of cytomegalovirus exposure and HLA in healthy donors. Both 60 Vbeta primers and 13 Jbeta primers went into the PCR. Profiled with immunoSEQ multiplex PCR; TCRdb holds only in-frame clones, not every one. The repertoire consists of 210,000 or so clones, with over 65% occurring once and the leading ten covering 2.5% to 3%. The sequenced material came from PBMCs. This receptor was identified in a woman aged 55-69 years in good health and CMV-seropositive. The rearrangement joins TRBV10-3 to TRBJ2-1; 14 bases align to TRBD2. The CDR3 region is CAIRGLAGDNEQFF. For the CDR3, the DNA is TGTGCCATCAGGGGACTAGCGGGAGACAATGAGCAGTTCTTC.